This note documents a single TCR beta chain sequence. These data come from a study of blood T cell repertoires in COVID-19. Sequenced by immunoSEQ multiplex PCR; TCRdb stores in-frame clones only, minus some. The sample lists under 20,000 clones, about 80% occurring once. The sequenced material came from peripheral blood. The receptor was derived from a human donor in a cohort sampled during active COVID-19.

CDR3 sequence reads: CASSFWREGNANTGELFF. CDR3 coding DNA: TGCGCCAGCAGCTTTTGGCGGGAGGGAAACGCGAACACCGGGGAGCTGTTTTTT. The chain recombines TRBV5-1 with TRBJ2-2; 9 bases align to TRBD2. CDR3 length: 18 amino acids. Germline CDR1 reads SGHRS; CDR2 reads YFSETQ. Losses at the gene ends were 2 bases for V and 0 bases for J; bases not matched to a gene: 8.